Below, 31 T cell receptor beta chains from the same sample are listed, as sequenced in a study of blood T cell repertoires in COVID-19. Sequencing was performed with immunoSEQ multiplex PCR; in TCRdb, only in-frame clones are kept and a portion is missing. The table has about 220,000 clones, 65% to 85% seen once; the top ten hold about 3%. Sequenced: peripheral blood. The receptors derive from a woman between 25 and 40 years old who had recovered from COVID-19.

Here the CDR3 DNA reads TGTGCCACCTCCGGACAGGGGCGGAGCACAGATACGCAGTATTTT. This encodes CATSGQGRSTDTQYF. The genes are TRBV7-8 and TRBJ2-3, with 9 bases aligning to TRBD1. Trimming took 10 bases from V and 0 from J; bases not matched to a gene: 8. The CDR3 is 15 residues long. The germline gives CDR1 SGHVS, CDR2 FQNEAQ. The whole variable domain, filled in from reference TRBV7-8 and TRBJ2-3, reads GAGVSQSPRYKVAKRGQDVALRCDPISGHVSLFWYQQALGQGPEFLTYFQNEAQLDKSGLPSDRFFAERPEGSVSTLKIQRTQQEDSAVYLCATSGQGRSTDTQYFGPGTRLTVL.

This chain connects TRBV2 to TRBJ1-6, with TRBD1 matching over 9 bases. After removal of 6 bases from V and 10 bases from J, the junction contained 10 bases not matched to a gene. The CDR3 totals 15 residues. Germline V gives CDR1 SNHLY, CDR2 FYNNEI. The CDR3 DNA follows: TGTGCCAGCAGAGCCGGGACAGGGCATCAATCACCCCTCCACTTT. As protein: CASRAGTGHQSPLHF.

The rearrangement joins TRBV7-6 to TRBJ2-5; D may be TRBD1 (6 bases). The V end lost 2 bases, the J end lost 3 bases, and 13 bases lay between the germline ends. Per germline, CDR1 SGHVS and CDR2 FNYEAQ. CDR3 length: 15 residues. The CDR3 here is CASSLLQGGKETQYF. CDR3 coding DNA: TGTGCCAGCAGCTTATTACAGGGCGGCAAAGAGACCCAGTACTTC.

V is TRBV9 and J is TRBJ1-3; D gene ambiguous. Deletions cut 4 bases from V and 1 base from J, with 3 bases between. Looked up from germline, CDR1 is SGDLS and CDR2 is YYNGEE. The CDR3 consists of 12 residues. This CDR3 is CASSPSGNTIYF. In nucleotides, the CDR3 is TGTGCCAGCAGCCCGTCTGGAAACACCATATATTTT.

The V gene is TRBV6-4, the J gene TRBJ2-1; 10 bases line up with TRBD2. Germline values: CDR1 MRHNA, CDR2 SNTAGT. The CDR3 is made up of 14 amino acids. Trimming took 4 bases from V and 9 from J; bases not matched to a gene: 6. This CDR3 reads CASSAFTSGIEQFF. The CDR3 bases are TGTGCCAGCAGTGCCTTTACTAGCGGGATTGAGCAGTTCTTC.

The gene calls are TRBV9 and TRBJ2-5; tentative D call: TRBD1 (5 bases). The V end was cut by 0 bases, the J end by 5 bases, with 17 bases between. The CDR3 contains 16 residues. Germline lookup yields CDR1 SGDLS and CDR2 YYNGEE. As DNA, the CDR3 is TGTGCCAGCAGCGTAGAGATGGGGCTCTCTAGGGAGACCCAGTACTTC. It specifies CASSVEMGLSRETQYF.

The DNA for the CDR3 is TGCAGCGTGAGAAGGGGGGGCGACACTGAAGCTTTCTTT. The encoded protein is CSVRRGGDTEAFF. This chain links TRBV29-1 with TRBJ1-1; the D gene is possibly TRBD1 (6 bases). The V gene lost 6 bases and the J gene lost 3 bases, with 14 bases spanning the gap. The germline V gene has CDR1 SQVTM and CDR2 ANQGSEA. CDR3 length: 13 amino acids.

This clone was recorded once. V gene TRBV18 combines with J gene TRBJ1-1, with a possible D match to TRBD1 (6 bases). The CDR3 has 14 amino acids. Trimming stripped 3 bases from V and 4 bases from J, with 12 bases between. Germline V gene data show CDR1 as KGHSH and CDR2 as LQKENI. The CDR3 protein is CASSPGTFPTEAFF. The CDR3 nucleotides read TGTGCCAGCTCACCGGGGACATTCCCCACTGAAGCTTTCTTT.

The CDR3 DNA reads as TGTGCCAGCAGCTTTAGGGACAGGAACACCGGGGAGCTGTTTTTT. Its protein is CASSFRDRNTGELFF. This chain uses TRBV5-6 with TRBJ2-2, with 7 bases identical to TRBD1. The length of the CDR3 is 15 residues. V was pared by 2 bases and J by 1 base, with 2 bases of the junction left unmatched. Germline assignment: CDR1 SGHDT and CDR2 YYEEEE.

The chain uses TRBV2 and TRBJ2-7; D might be TRBD2 (6 bases). V shed 5 bases and J shed 2 bases, with 13 bases lying between them. CDR1 SNHLY and CDR2 FYNNEI come from the germline V gene. CDR3 length equals 14 residues. CDR3 sequence (DNA): TGTGCCAGCAGTCCGGGAGTCACCACCTACGAGCAGTACTTC. Protein: CASSPGVTTYEQYF.

This rearrangement joins TRBV12-3 or TRBV12-4 to TRBJ2-1, with D maybe TRBD2 (6 bases). V was clipped by 6 bases and J by 9 bases, with 9 bases between them. This CDR3 is 11 amino acids long. The CDR3 nucleotides are TGTGCCAGCAGCCCGGGACTTGAGCAGTTCTTC. Translating it yields CASSPGLEQFF.

The rearrangement joins TRBV5-4 to TRBJ1-4; 8 nucleotides align to TRBD1. The CDR3 consists of 16 residues. Germline CDR1 SGHNT, CDR2 YYREEE (reference sequence). V lost 3 bases and J lost 8; bases outside the gene matches: 12. CDR3 DNA: TGTGCCAGCAGCTCGCTCCAGGGGGCGCGGGGAGAAAAACTGTTTTTT. Amino acid sequence: CASSSLQGARGEKLFF.

The chain uses TRBV15 and TRBJ1-5, with TRBD1 matching 9 bases. Germline V lookup: CDR1 LNHNV, CDR2 YYDKDF (reference sequence). The CDR3 extends over 15 amino acids. Trimming removed 1 base from V and 7 bases from J; junction bases left unmatched: 5. The CDR3 reads CATSRAKQGAQPQHF. The CDR3 DNA reads TGTGCCACCAGCAGAGCAAAACAGGGGGCCCAGCCCCAGCATTTT.

The chain employs TRBV5-1 and TRBJ2-3; 7 bases map to TRBD2. The CDR3 has 14 amino acids. The ends lost 0 bases at V and 4 bases at J; junction bases unmatched: 2. CDR1 is SGHRS and CDR2 is YFSETQ in the germline V gene. The CDR3 region is CASSLGAGADTQYF. CDR3 in DNA: TGCGCCAGCAGCTTGGGGGCGGGAGCAGATACGCAGTATTTT.

The V call is TRBV5-1, the J call TRBJ2-1, with 8 bases lining up with TRBD1. CDR3 length: 19 residues. Trimming at V came to 4 bases and at J to 1 base, leaving 16 bases not matched to a gene. Per germline, CDR1 SGHRS and CDR2 YFSETQ. The CDR3 coding sequence is TGCGCCAGCAGCCCCCAGGACAGGGTCCGCAAGGGATCCTACAATGAGCAGTTCTTC. Translation gives CASSPQDRVRKGSYNEQFF.

DNA for the CDR3: TGTGCCAGCAGTCCCGGGACTAGCGGGAGGAACTCCTACAATGAGCAGTTCTTC. It is translated as CASSPGTSGRNSYNEQFF. The rearrangement links TRBV28 to TRBJ2-1; TRBD2 matches at 15 bases. Trimming took 5 bases from V and 0 from J; bases not matched to a gene: 5. CDR1 MDHEN and CDR2 SYDVKM come from the germline V gene. The CDR3 loop spans 18 amino acids.

The rearrangement uses TRBV18 and TRBJ2-3; 9 positions match TRBD2. Germline CDR1 reads KGHSH; CDR2 reads LQKENI. CDR3 length equals 20 residues. Losses at the gene ends were 3 bases for V and 5 bases for J; bases not matched to a gene: 21. Here the CDR3 DNA reads TGTGCCAGCTCACCCGACTTGGCGGGAGGGCGGAGCCACACACAAGATACGCAGTATTTT. It codes for CASSPDLAGGRSHTQDTQYF.

The chain carries TRBV27 and TRBJ2-7; 7 positions match TRBD1. The junction had 6 bases not matched to a gene; V was cut back by 6 bases and J by 4 bases. The CDR3 sequence is 13 residues long. Germline V gives CDR1 MNHEY, CDR2 SMNVEV (reference sequence). CDR3 region: CASSIRGKYEQYF. The CDR3 DNA sequence: TGTGCCAGCAGCATCAGGGGGAAATACGAGCAGTACTTC.

The chain combines TRBV7-4 with TRBJ2-1; D not resolved. The CDR3 runs 12 residues. The germline V gene encodes CDR1 SGHVT and CDR2 SQSDAQ. V was cut by 2 bases and J by 10 bases, with 9 bases left in between. CDR3 sequence reads: CASSLSPWEQFF. In DNA form, the CDR3 reads TGTGCCAGCAGCTTAAGCCCTTGGGAGCAGTTCTTC.

V is TRBV6-4 and J is TRBJ1-1; D is unclear. Per the germline V gene, CDR1 is MRHNA and CDR2 is SNTAGT. The CDR3 contains 17 residues. The V gene lost 6 bases and the J gene lost 3 bases, with 23 bases spanning the gap. The CDR3 DNA reads as TGTGCCAGCAGAGTGACGTTTTGGAGGAGGTCGGACACTGAAGCTTTCTTT. It codes for CASRVTFWRRSDTEAFF.

The V call is TRBV30, the J call TRBJ1-5; 7 bases map to TRBD1. In germline, CDR1 is GTSNPN, CDR2 SVGIG (reference sequence). The ends lost 3 bases at V and 1 base at J; junction bases unmatched: 6. The CDR3 totals 15 residues. The DNA for the CDR3 is TGTGCCTGGAGCTACACAGGGGCGAGCAATCAGCCCCAGCATTTT. Translating gives CAWSYTGASNQPQHF. The variable domain in full, completed from reference TRBV30 and TRBJ1-5, reads SQTIHQWPATLVQPVGSPLSLECTVEGTSNPNLYWYRQAAGRGLQLLFYSVGIGQISSEVPQNLSASRPQDRQFILSSKKLLLSDSGFYLCAWSYTGASNQPQHFGDGTRLSIL.

The chain recombines TRBV9 with TRBJ1-1, with D maybe TRBD1 (6 bases). The V gene lost 4 bases and the J gene lost 4 bases, with 17 bases spanning the gap. Germline V gene sequence: CDR1 SGDLS, CDR2 YYNGEE. This CDR3 has 15 residues. CDR3 protein: CASSLPHRESTEAFF. The DNA for the CDR3 is TGTGCCAGCAGCCTACCCCACAGGGAGAGCACTGAAGCTTTCTTT.

The V and J genes are TRBV29-1 and TRBJ2-7, with a weak D call TRBD1 (6 bases). Germline values: CDR1 SQVTM, CDR2 ANQGSEA. The CDR3 spans 13 residues. The V gene lost 3 bases and the J gene lost 3 bases, with 12 bases spanning the gap. The CDR3 sequence is CSVEAGVRYEQYF. CDR3 DNA sequence: TGCAGCGTTGAGGCAGGGGTTCGCTACGAGCAGTACTTC.

This clone was counted a few times. The chain recombines TRBV27 with TRBJ1-2; 8 nucleotides agree with TRBD1. The germline V gene has CDR1 MNHEY and CDR2 SMNVEV (reference sequence). The CDR3 is made up of 15 amino acids. Trimming at V came to 0 bases and at J to 6 bases, leaving 6 bases not matched to a gene. CDR3 nucleotides: TGTGCCAGCAGTTTATCAGCGACAGGGGTTGATGGCTACACCTTC. The encoded protein is CASSLSATGVDGYTF.

The chain recombines TRBV5-6 with TRBJ1-1, with D unresolved. V lost 2 bases to trimming and J lost 4 bases, with 12 bases between them. CDR3 length: 14 residues. Germline V gene sequence: CDR1 SGHDT, CDR2 YYEEEE. Here the CDR3 reads CASSFRQAPTEAFF. The CDR3 region has the DNA TGTGCCAGCAGCTTTAGGCAGGCGCCCACTGAAGCTTTCTTT.

V gene TRBV6-2 or TRBV6-3 combines with J gene TRBJ2-7; 7 positions match TRBD1. The germline gives CDR1 MNHEY, CDR2 SVGEGT. V shed 5 bases and J 7 bases; nucleotides not matched to a gene: 2. The CDR3 loop spans 11 amino acids. The CDR3 sequence is CASSTGVEQYF. The DNA of the CDR3 is TGTGCCAGCAGTACAGGGGTTGAGCAGTACTTC.

The chain is built from TRBV21-1 and TRBJ2-6; TRBD2 is the table's D call, not checked against the DNA. TRBV21-1 is a pseudogene locus. The CDR3 spans 18 residues. The CDR3 loop reads CASTTAASGSSGANVLTF. The CDR3 DNA reads as TGTGCCAGCACCACGGCAGCAAGCGGGAGTTCTGGGGCCAACGTCCTGACTTTC.

V usage is TRBV28 and J usage is TRBJ1-4; D is unresolved. This CDR3 spans 13 amino acids. The germline V gene encodes CDR1 MDHEN and CDR2 SYDVKM. Between the trimmed V and J ends, which lost 7 bases and 8 bases, there was a span of 14 bases. In DNA, the CDR3 is TGTGCCAGCACGGCTCCTGAGGAGGAAAAACTGTTTTTT. It yields the protein CASTAPEEEKLFF.

The rearrangement uses TRBV6-5 and TRBJ1-6; tentatively, D is TRBD1 (5 bases). Germline-derived CDR1 and CDR2 are MNHEY and SVGAGI. CDR3 size: 15 residues. V was clipped by 0 bases and J by 10 bases, with 13 bases between them. The CDR3 loop reads CASSYSIEGQSPLHF. CDR3 sequence (DNA): TGTGCCAGCAGTTACTCGATCGAAGGACAATCACCCCTCCACTTT.

The V and J genes are TRBV30 and TRBJ1-5; D is perhaps TRBD1 (5 bases). The V end was cut by 5 bases, the J end by 4 bases, with 12 bases between. The CDR3 runs 13 residues. Germline values: CDR1 GTSNPN, CDR2 SVGIG (reference sequence). CDR3 in amino acids: CAWDTGGNQPQHF. CDR3 nucleotides: TGTGCCTGGGACACGGGGGGGAATCAGCCCCAGCATTTT.

The chain has TRBV29-1 and TRBJ2-5; unclear D gene. Germline V gene lookup returns CDR1 SQVTM and CDR2 ANQGSEA. CDR3 length: 12 residues. Between the trimmed V and J ends, which lost 6 bases and 5 bases, there was a span of 13 bases. For the CDR3, the DNA is TGCAGCGTAGCCCAGGATGGGGAGACCCAGTACTTC. As protein: CSVAQDGETQYF.